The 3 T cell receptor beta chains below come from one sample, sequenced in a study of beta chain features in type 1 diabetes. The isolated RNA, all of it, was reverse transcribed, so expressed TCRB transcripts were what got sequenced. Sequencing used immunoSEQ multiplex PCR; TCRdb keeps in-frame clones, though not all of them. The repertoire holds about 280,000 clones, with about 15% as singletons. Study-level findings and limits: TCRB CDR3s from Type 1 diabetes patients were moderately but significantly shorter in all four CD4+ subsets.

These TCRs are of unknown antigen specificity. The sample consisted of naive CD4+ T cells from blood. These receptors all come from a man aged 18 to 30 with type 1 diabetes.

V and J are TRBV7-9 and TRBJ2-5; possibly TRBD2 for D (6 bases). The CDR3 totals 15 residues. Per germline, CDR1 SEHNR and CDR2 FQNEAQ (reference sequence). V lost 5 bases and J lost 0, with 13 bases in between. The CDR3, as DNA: TGTGCCAGCAGCGCGGGACTCATGTACCAAGAGACCCAGTACTTC. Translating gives CASSAGLMYQETQYF. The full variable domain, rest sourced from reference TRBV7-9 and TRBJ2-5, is DTGVSQNPRHKITKRGQNVTFRCDPISEHNRLYWYRQTLGQGPEFLTYFQNEAQLEKSRLLSDRFSAERPKGSFSTLEIQRTEQGDSAMYLCASSAGLMYQETQYFGPGTRLLVL.

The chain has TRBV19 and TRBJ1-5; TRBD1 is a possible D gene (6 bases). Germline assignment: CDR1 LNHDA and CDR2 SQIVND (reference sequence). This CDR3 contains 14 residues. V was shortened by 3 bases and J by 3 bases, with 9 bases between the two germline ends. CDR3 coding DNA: TGTGCCAGTAGTATCACAGGGTTCAATCAGCCCCAGCATTTT. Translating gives CASSITGFNQPQHF.

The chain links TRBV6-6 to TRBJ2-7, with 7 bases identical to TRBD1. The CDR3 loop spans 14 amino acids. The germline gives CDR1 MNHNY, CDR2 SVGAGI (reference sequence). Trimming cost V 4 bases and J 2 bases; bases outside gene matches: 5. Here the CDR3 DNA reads TGTGCCAGCAGTTCCGACAGGGCTCCCTACGAGCAGTACTTC. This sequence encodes CASSSDRAPYEQYF.